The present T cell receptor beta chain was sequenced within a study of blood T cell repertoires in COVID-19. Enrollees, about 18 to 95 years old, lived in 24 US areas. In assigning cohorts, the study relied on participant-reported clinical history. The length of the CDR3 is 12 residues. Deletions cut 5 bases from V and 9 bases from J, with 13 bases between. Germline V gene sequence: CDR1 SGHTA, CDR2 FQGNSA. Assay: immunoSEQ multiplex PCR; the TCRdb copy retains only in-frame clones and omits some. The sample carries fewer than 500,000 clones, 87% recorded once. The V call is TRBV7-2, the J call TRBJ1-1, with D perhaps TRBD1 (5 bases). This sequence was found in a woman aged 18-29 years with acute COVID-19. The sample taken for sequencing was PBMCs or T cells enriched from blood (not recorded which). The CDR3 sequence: CASSPGLLKAFF. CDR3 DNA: TGTGCCAGCAGCCCGGGACTTCTAAAAGCTTTCTTT.